This T cell receptor (beta chain) emerged from a study of cytomegalovirus exposure and HLA in healthy donors. About the research overall: The 120 or so validation repertoires used the same platform as the roughly 670 first-cohort repertoires, a later analysis reported. Study observations and caveats: There were 160 or so TCR beta chains listed as cytomegalovirus-associated. Reported performance of the classifier showed diagnosis of cytomegalovirus status with high specificity and sensitivity.

Assay used: immunoSEQ multiplex PCR; TCRdb lists only in-frame clones, some missing. The sample lists about 180,000 clones; around 86% were seen once. In its sample, this clone was seen once. The antigen remains unidentified. The donors were members of the roughly 130-subject validation cohort (separate from the approximately 670-subject first cohort). Per the germline V gene, CDR1 is SGHTA and CDR2 is FQGNSA. The V and J ends lost 2 bases and 1 base respectively, with 11 bases between them. This CDR3 has 15 residues. This TCR was sampled from a man between 18 and 29 years old in good health and CMV-seropositive. This rearrangement joins TRBV7-2 to TRBJ1-2, with D hard to call. The sequencing sample was made of PBMCs. The CDR3 sequence is CASSLPGRDNYGYTF. In DNA form, the CDR3 reads TGTGCCAGCAGCTTACCCGGGAGGGATAACTATGGCTACACCTTC.